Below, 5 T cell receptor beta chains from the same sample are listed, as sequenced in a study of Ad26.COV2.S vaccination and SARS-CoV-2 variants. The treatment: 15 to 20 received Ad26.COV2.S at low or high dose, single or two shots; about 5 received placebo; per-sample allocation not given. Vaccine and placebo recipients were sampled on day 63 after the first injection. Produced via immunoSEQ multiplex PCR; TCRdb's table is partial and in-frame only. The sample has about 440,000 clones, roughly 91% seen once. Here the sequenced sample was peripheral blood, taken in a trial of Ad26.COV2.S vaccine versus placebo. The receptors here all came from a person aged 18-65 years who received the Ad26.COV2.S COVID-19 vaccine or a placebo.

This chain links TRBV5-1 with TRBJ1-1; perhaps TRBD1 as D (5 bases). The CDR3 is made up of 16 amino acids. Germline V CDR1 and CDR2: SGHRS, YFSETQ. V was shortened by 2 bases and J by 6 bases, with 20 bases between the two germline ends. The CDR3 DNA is TGCGCCAGCAGCTTCGCTTCTTGGGACCCAAATCCTGAAGCTTTCTTT. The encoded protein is CASSFASWDPNPEAFF.

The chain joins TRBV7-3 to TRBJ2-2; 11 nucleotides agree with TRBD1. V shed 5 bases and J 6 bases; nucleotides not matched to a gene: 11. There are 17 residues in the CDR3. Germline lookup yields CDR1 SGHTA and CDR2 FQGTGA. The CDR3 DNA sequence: TGTGCCAGCAGCGAATTCTTACCGGGACAGGGGGCCGGGGAGCTGTTTTTT. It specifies CASSEFLPGQGAGELFF.

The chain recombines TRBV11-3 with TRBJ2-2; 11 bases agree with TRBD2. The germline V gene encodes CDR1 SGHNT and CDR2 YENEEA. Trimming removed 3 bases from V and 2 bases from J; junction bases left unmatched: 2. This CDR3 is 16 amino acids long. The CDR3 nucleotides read TGTGCCAGCAGCTTGGGGACTAGCGGCAACACCGGGGAGCTGTTTTTT. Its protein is CASSLGTSGNTGELFF.

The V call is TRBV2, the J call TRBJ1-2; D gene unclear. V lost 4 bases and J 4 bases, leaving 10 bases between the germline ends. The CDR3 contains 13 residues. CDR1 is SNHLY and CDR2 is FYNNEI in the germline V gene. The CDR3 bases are TGTGCCAGCAGTGGCCAGGCTACCTATGGCTACACCTTC. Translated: CASSGQATYGYTF.

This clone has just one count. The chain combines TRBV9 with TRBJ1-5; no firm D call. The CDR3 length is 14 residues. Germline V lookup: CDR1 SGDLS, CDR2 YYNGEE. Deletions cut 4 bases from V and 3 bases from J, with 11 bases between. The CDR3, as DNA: TGTGCCAGCAGCCGAGGGTTATCCAATCAGCCCCAGCATTTT. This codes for CASSRGLSNQPQHF.